Below are 26 T cell receptor beta chains sequenced from a single sample in a study of blood T cell repertoires in COVID-19. Libraries were prepared by immunoSEQ multiplex PCR; TCRdb keeps only in-frame clonotypes and omits some of them. Of under 300,000 clones listed, roughly 85% are singletons. Sequencing used peripheral blood. Receptors originate from a man aged 30 to 39 who had recovered from COVID-19.

This rearrangement joins TRBV7-9 to TRBJ1-2; perhaps TRBD1 as D (5 bases). The length of the CDR3 is 15 residues. Germline assignment: CDR1 SEHNR and CDR2 FQNEAQ (reference sequence). V lost 5 bases and J lost 2, with 15 bases in between. CDR3 residues: CASSPQPGLNYGYTF. The CDR3 nucleotides read TGTGCCAGCAGCCCTCAGCCAGGGTTGAACTATGGCTACACCTTC.

V is TRBV28 and J is TRBJ2-7; D may be TRBD2 (7 bases). Germline V CDR1 and CDR2: MDHEN, SYDVKM. Trimming took 4 bases from V and 5 from J, leaving 15 bases between them. The CDR3 contains 14 residues. In DNA, the CDR3 is TGTGCCAGCAGTTCGGGGGGCCCGGGCGACGAGCAGTACTTC. Translated, it gives CASSSGGPGDEQYF.

V usage is TRBV24-1 and J usage is TRBJ1-2; 8 bases align to TRBD1. Germline CDR1 is KGHDR and CDR2 is SFDVKD. V was clipped by 3 bases and J by 2 bases; unmatched bases: 10. This CDR3 comprises 17 residues. CDR3 amino acids: CATSDGARTGLNYGYTF. CDR3 coding DNA: TGTGCCACCAGTGATGGGGCCCGGACAGGGTTAAACTATGGCTACACCTTC.

The chain combines TRBV11-2 with TRBJ1-1; no firm D call. The germline V and J ends were trimmed by 8 bases and 0 bases, with 10 bases remaining between them. CDR3 length equals 13 residues. Germline loops: CDR1 SGHAT, CDR2 FQNNGV. The CDR3 bases are TGTGCCAGCGCCTTTTCGGTGAACACTGAAGCTTTCTTT. Its protein is CASAFSVNTEAFF.

This chain joins TRBV12-3 or TRBV12-4 and TRBJ1-1; tentative D call: TRBD1 (5 bases). The CDR3 contains 11 residues. Between the trimmed V and J ends, which lost 8 bases and 4 bases, there was a span of 8 bases. The CDR3 DNA reads TGTGCCAGCCGGGGGATCACTGAAGCTTTCTTT. This sequence encodes CASRGITEAFF.

CDR3 bases: TGTGCCAGCAGCCACCTTTTAGGGTGGGCGAGGGGCACAGATACGCAGTATTTT. Translation gives CASSHLLGWARGTDTQYF. This chain uses TRBV14 with TRBJ2-3, with D tentatively TRBD2 (5 bases). V lost 3 bases and J lost 1, with 20 bases in between. Germline CDR1 SGHDN, CDR2 FVKESK. This CDR3 contains 18 residues. Full variable domain (rest looked up from reference TRBV14 and TRBJ2-3): EAGVTQFPSHSVIEKGQTVTLRCDPISGHDNLYWYRRVMGKEIKFLLHFVKESKQDESGMPNNRFLAERTGGTYSTLKVQPAELEDSGVYFCASSHLLGWARGTDTQYFGPGTRLTVL.

V gene TRBV6-5 combines with J gene TRBJ2-6; D gene uncertain. The germline V gene has CDR1 MNHEY and CDR2 SVGAGI. With 2 bases removed from V and 0 bases from J, the gap between germline ends came to 8 bases. The CDR3 contains 16 residues. In nucleotides, the CDR3 is TGTGCCAGCAGTTACACGGTTGCCTCTGGGGCCAACGTCCTGACTTTC. It yields the protein CASSYTVASGANVLTF.

This clone was found a few times. The chain couples TRBV19 to TRBJ1-3, with a tentative D call TRBD1 (5 bases). Trimming cost V 9 bases and J 0 bases, with 6 bases left between them. The CDR3 has 12 amino acids. CDR1 and CDR2 (germline): LNHDA, SQIVND (reference sequence). CDR3 in DNA: TGTGCCAGCGACAGCTCTGGAAACACCATATATTTT. Translating gives CASDSSGNTIYF.

The rearrangement uses TRBV27 and TRBJ2-7; the match to TRBD1 covers 7 bases. The CDR3 length is 13 residues. After removal of 2 bases from V and 3 bases from J, the junction contained 1 base not matched to a gene. Per germline, CDR1 MNHEY and CDR2 SMNVEV (reference sequence). For the CDR3, the DNA is TGTGCCAGCAGTTTACGACAGGGCTACGAGCAGTACTTC. Protein product: CASSLRQGYEQYF.

CDR3 sequence: CASSQIDLVVYDTQYF. In DNA, the CDR3 is TGCGCCAGCAGCCAAATTGACTTGGTAGTTTATGATACGCAGTATTTT. The chain carries TRBV4-1 and TRBJ2-3; no definite D call. The length of the CDR3 is 16 residues. CDR1 MGHRA and CDR2 YSYEKL come from the germline V gene. V lost 2 bases and J lost 6, with 18 bases in between.

The chain couples TRBV18 to TRBJ1-5; D might be TRBD1 (6 bases). The CDR3 sequence is 13 residues long. Germline CDR1 is KGHSH and CDR2 is LQKENI. Trimming removed 8 bases at V and 3 bases at J, with 11 bases between. CDR3 loop: CASTTGFNQPQHF. The CDR3 bases are TGTGCCAGCACTACAGGGTTCAATCAGCCCCAGCATTTT. Variable domain in full (rest from reference TRBV18 and TRBJ1-5): NAGVMQNPRHLVRRRGQEARLRCSPMKGHSHVYWYRQLPEEGLKFMVYLQKENIIDESGMPKERFSAEFPKEGPSILRIQQVVRGDSAAYFCASTTGFNQPQHFGDGTRLSIL.

This chain uses TRBV4-1 with TRBJ2-7, with 8 nucleotides matching TRBD1. V lost 0 bases to trimming and J lost 5 bases; unmatched junction nucleotides: 12. CDR1 MGHRA and CDR2 YSYEKL come from the germline V gene. This CDR3 has 17 amino acids. The CDR3 spells CASSQEGSRTGMDEQYF. The CDR3 DNA is TGCGCCAGCAGCCAAGAGGGGAGTCGGACAGGGATGGACGAGCAGTACTTC.

The chain couples TRBV3-1 (or the pseudogene TRBV3-2) to TRBJ2-3; D possibly corresponds to TRBD2 (6 bases). There are 12 residues in the CDR3. CDR1 LGHDT and CDR2 YNNKEL come from the germline V gene (reference sequence). Trimming took 4 bases from V and 6 from J, leaving 8 bases between them. The CDR3 sequence is CASSPRGDTQYF. In DNA form, the CDR3 reads TGTGCCAGCAGCCCCCGGGGGGATACGCAGTATTTT.

This clone showed up just once. This chain joins TRBV5-1 and TRBJ1-2; TRBD1 aligns across 7 bases. The CDR3 is 14 residues long. Losses at the gene ends were 4 bases for V and 2 bases for J; bases not matched to a gene: 5. Per germline, CDR1 SGHRS and CDR2 YFSETQ. The CDR3 nucleotides are TGCGCCAGCAGCGCCCTGACAGGGAACTATGGCTACACCTTC. Residues: CASSALTGNYGYTF.

The chain carries TRBV27 and TRBJ2-7; D may be TRBD1 (5 bases). Trimming removed 5 bases at V and 0 bases at J, with 14 bases between. The length of the CDR3 is 15 residues. CDR1 is MNHEY, CDR2 SMNVEV, per germline (reference sequence). The CDR3 DNA follows: TGTGCCAGCAGTGACAAACACAGGTCCTCCTACGAGCAGTACTTC. Its protein is CASSDKHRSSYEQYF.

This rearrangement joins TRBV2 to TRBJ2-7; 9 bases are a match to TRBD1. Germline V lookup: CDR1 SNHLY, CDR2 FYNNEI. The V gene end was trimmed by 8 bases and the J gene end by 3 bases; junction bases not matched to a gene: 8. This CDR3 has 14 amino acids. The CDR3 nucleotides read TGTGCCAGCCTCCGGGACAGGGCGAACTACGAGCAGTACTTC. Translated, it gives CASLRDRANYEQYF.

The chain links TRBV2 to TRBJ2-5; 7 bases map to TRBD1. V was pared by 11 bases and J by 9 bases, with 12 bases of the junction left unmatched. The germline V gene encodes CDR1 SNHLY and CDR2 FYNNEI. The CDR3 has 12 residues. CDR3 region: CAGTGDLLAQYF. Here the CDR3 DNA reads TGTGCCGGTACAGGGGACCTATTGGCCCAGTACTTC.

The chain employs TRBV11-2 and TRBJ2-7; TRBD1 matches 10 bases. The CDR3 consists of 16 residues. J was trimmed by 4 bases and V by 5 bases; bases with no gene match: 11. Looked up from germline, CDR1 is SGHAT and CDR2 is FQNNGV. The CDR3 DNA is TGTGCCAGCAGCCCAAGGGCGGGACAGGGGCCGTACGAGCAGTACTTC. Translation gives CASSPRAGQGPYEQYF. Drawing the rest from reference TRBV11-2 and TRBJ2-7, the complete variable domain is EAGVAQSPRYKIIEKRQSVAFWCNPISGHATLYWYQQILGQGPKLLIQFQNNGVVDDSQLPKDRFSAERLKGVDSTLKIQPAKLEDSAVYLCASSPRAGQGPYEQYFGPGTRLTVT.

This clone was found once. The chain carries TRBV9 and TRBJ2-5; D might be TRBD2 (6 bases). The ends were cut back, 4 bases at V and 5 bases at J, with 18 bases in the middle. Germline V gene data show CDR1 as SGDLS and CDR2 as YYNGEE. The CDR3 contains 15 residues. The CDR3 bases are TGTGCCAGCAGCCCGCCCGGGACTCAGGTGGAGACCCAGTACTTC. As protein: CASSPPGTQVETQYF.

The chain couples TRBV12-3 or TRBV12-4 to TRBJ2-2; tentative D call: TRBD2 (6 bases). The V gene lost 6 bases and the J gene lost 4 bases, with 9 bases spanning the gap. This CDR3 has 13 residues. The CDR3 protein is CASRTSRTGELFF. DNA of the CDR3: TGTGCCAGCAGGACTAGTCGCACCGGGGAGCTGTTTTTT.

V gene TRBV5-4 combines with J gene TRBJ1-6; 7 nucleotides line up with TRBD1. V trimming: 4 bases; J trimming: 5 bases; junction bases outside the gene matches: 3. Germline V gives CDR1 SGHNT, CDR2 YYREEE (reference sequence). This CDR3 has 14 residues. DNA for the CDR3: TGTGCCAGCAGCCACGACAGGGATAATTCACCCCTCCACTTT. Its translation: CASSHDRDNSPLHF. The variable domain in full, completed from reference TRBV5-4 and TRBJ1-6, reads ETGVTQSPTHLIKTRGQQVTLRCSSQSGHNTVSWYQQALGQGPQFIFQYYREEENGRGNFPPRFSGLQFPNYSSELNVNALELDDSALYLCASSHDRDNSPLHFGNGTRLTVT.

The V gene is TRBV4-3, the J gene TRBJ2-7; 11 bases fit TRBD1. The CDR3 is made up of 15 amino acids. CDR1 and CDR2 (germline): LGHNA, YSLEER. The junction had 2 bases not matched to a gene; V was cut back by 4 bases and J by 0 bases. The CDR3 region is CASSPGQGGSYEQYF. In DNA form, the CDR3 reads TGCGCCAGCAGCCCGGGACAGGGGGGCTCCTACGAGCAGTACTTC.

J is TRBJ1-4 and V is TRBV10-1, with a weak D call TRBD1 (5 bases). The CDR3 length is 16 residues. Trimming pared 0 bases from V and 7 bases from J, leaving 15 bases between. Per germline, CDR1 WNHNN and CDR2 SYGVQD (reference sequence). The CDR3 region has the DNA TGCGCCAGCAGTGAGTCGCAAGGGGATAGGGCTGAAAAACTGTTTTTT. Protein: CASSESQGDRAEKLFF.

The chain employs TRBV5-6 and TRBJ1-5, with 7 bases lining up with TRBD1. Germline-derived CDR1 and CDR2 are SGHDT and YYEEEE. V shed 1 base, J shed 2 bases, and the junction held 6 bases outside the gene matches. There are 16 residues in the CDR3. CDR3 amino acids: CASSLRTGVGNQPQHF. The DNA of the CDR3 is TGTGCCAGCAGCTTGAGAACAGGGGTAGGCAATCAGCCCCAGCATTTT.

The CDR3 region has the DNA TGTGCCAGCAGTCTAGCTCCCGGGACAGGGAGTATAAATGAGCAGTTCTTC. The encoded protein is CASSLAPGTGSINEQFF. The rearrangement uses TRBV6-6 and TRBJ2-1; 9 positions agree with TRBD1. This CDR3 comprises 17 residues. V was clipped by 5 bases and J by 7 bases; unmatched bases: 15. Germline V gene lookup returns CDR1 MNHNY and CDR2 SVGAGI (reference sequence).

Concerning this clone: Other DNA sequences within the sample encode an identical CDR3. This rearrangement joins TRBV5-1 to TRBJ2-5, with D perhaps TRBD1 (5 bases). The CDR3 is 13 residues long. Per the germline V gene, CDR1 is SGHRS and CDR2 is YFSETQ. V shed 0 bases and J shed 4 bases, with 7 bases lying between them. The CDR3 protein is CASSLGQGETQYF. CDR3 in DNA: TGCGCCAGCAGCTTGGGTCAGGGAGAGACCCAGTACTTC.